The T cell receptor (beta chain) under discussion was sequenced for a study of shared clonotypes between healthy human individuals. Germline V lookup: CDR1 SGHAT, CDR2 FQDESV (reference sequence). The CDR3 is 14 residues long. V lost 5 bases, J lost 2 bases, and 6 bases stayed unmatched. The authors split each subset's genomic DNA evenly across several immunoSEQ plates. This table comes from immunoSEQ multiplex PCR, and its TCRdb copy is limited to in-frame clones, with some not included. The profile shows roughly 400,000 clones, about 96% of them singletons. The chain recombines TRBV11-1 with TRBJ2-7; 7 positions agree with TRBD1. The sequenced sample consisted of memory CD8+ T cells sorted from blood. Subset defined: CD45RO+ cells pooled with CCR7-negative TemRA cells. The sequence was obtained from a man aged 25-40 years in good health. The CDR3 region is CASSPRDRTYEQYF. CDR3 sequence (DNA): TGTGCCAGCAGCCCCCGGGACAGAACCTACGAGCAGTACTTC.